This TCR beta chain was recorded in a study of beta chain features in type 1 diabetes (dated by TCRdb to 2016 to 2019). About the full investigation: Mean age, gender distribution, total cell number and subset yield did not differ between patients and healthy donors. A total of roughly 100 million sorted cells were examined across all samples, and the number of cells per subset was strongly correlated with RNA yield. In the study, TCRB repertoires of sorted circulating CD4+ T cell subsets from recently diagnosed type 1 diabetes patients were compared with those of matched healthy donors. Whereas all 30 or so donors provided naive and central memory subsets, regulatory and stem cell-like memory subsets were isolated from just 8 patients and roughly 8 healthy donors.

A remark on this clone: Its antigen has not been determined. No base quality information exists; no much larger clone differs at one position.

A single peripheral blood draw of 95 to 150 mL on average was collected from each donor into heparinised tubes. A BD FACSAria II and a panel including CD45RO, CCR7, CD25, CD127, CD95 and CD27 were used to sort naive, central memory, regulatory and stem cell-like memory CD4+ T cells. Purity was above 95% for every sorted population. PBMCs were separated immediately by Lymphoprep density gradient centrifugation and were stained directly, without being cultured. So that batch effects would be minimized, each experiment stained and sorted samples in pairs, pairing one healthy donor with one patient. All of the isolated RNA was reverse transcribed with the High Capacity cDNA Reverse Transcription Kit, so expressed TCRB transcripts were sequenced. Deep immunoSEQ sequencing was performed on naive, central memory and regulatory T cell samples, with an average of roughly 3.5 million total reads per sample. Sorted cells were lysed in RLT buffer, and RNA was extracted using DNase-treated RNeasy Micro or Mini kits according to cell number. To prevent cross-contamination, every cell subset was processed on its own, while patient and healthy donor samples were processed together. The immunoSEQ multiplex PCR was used to amplify TCRB sequences from cDNA, yielding 87-bp fragments that span the CDR3 region. The amplicons were sequenced using the Illumina HiSeq platform. Per the source publication's procedure: PCR bias was corrected computationally using synthetic template baselines, and reads within Hamming distance 2 were collapsed, with unmergeable singletons discarded. Reads were aligned against IMGT so that V, D and J genes, CDR3 length and insertions or deletions at six rearrangement sites could be assigned. Within each subset, clonotype counts were normalized to sorted cell number, and only after that were true diversity and Gini coefficients computed with the tcR R package. The overlap coefficient, calculated on TCRB nucleotide sequences, was used to quantify repertoire sharing. Out-of-frame TCRB sequences from naive cells were analyzed to stand in for the pre-selection repertoire. Imported from immuneACCESS, the table was reduced by TCRdb to in-frame sequences with V and J called. These copies leave out some clones; in studies compared against another copy, an unresolved V gene accounts for under half, and the cause of the remainder is not known. V and J calls and clone size are given by that table; D and trimming were obtained from the DNA. The sample data list some 230,000 clones, and roughly 9.6% of these were observed just once. 0.03% to 0.04% of the sample comes from the top ten.

Points the paper makes about the study in general: PCR may preferentially amplify shorter templates, but because patient and control samples were amplified and corrected together, any resulting skew would affect both groups equally. Naive, central memory and regulatory TCRB repertoires appeared to be more similar among patients than among healthy donors. Fewer insertions and more nucleotide deletions at VDJ recombination sites were observed in patients with type 1 diabetes, implying thymic rearrangement abnormalities. Because cDNA rather than genomic DNA was sequenced, highly expressing activated cells could have been over-represented, although no difference in activation and CD3 levels was found between groups. HLA sub-analyses involved small numbers of individuals, so any influence of HLA type on TCRB rearrangement remained unresolved. In all four CD4+ subsets, TCRB CDR3 length was moderately but significantly shorter in type 1 diabetes patients.

The CDR3 numbers 16 residues from cysteine through phenylalanine. Only the CDR3 portion is preserved as DNA: 48 bases, with reading frame beginning at the first base. Germline trimming: 4 bases from V, 3 bases from J; junction bases outside gene matches: 12. Via the germline V gene (reference sequence), CDR1 is GTSNPN and CDR2 SVGIG. Sequencing was done on a sample of naive CD4+ T cells from blood. The meaning of the sample's cell subset or site label: true naive CD4+ T cells. The chain is made from TRBV30 and TRBJ2-1; the junction holds 7 bases that match TRBD2. The sequence was obtained from a woman aged 18-29 years in good health. The CDR3 region reads CAWIPPRGGSYNEQFF. The nucleotides are TGTGCCTGGATCCCCCCCCGGGGCGGGAGCTACAATGAGCAGTTCTTC. The variable domain in full, with residues beyond the CDR3 obtained from the reference TRBV30 and TRBJ2-1 genes, is SQTIHQWPATLVQPVGSPLSLECTVEGTSNPNLYWYRQAAGRGLQLLFYSVGIGQISSEVPQNLSASRPQDRQFILSSKKLLLSDSGFYLCAWIPPRGGSYNEQFFGPGTRLTVL.